This TCR beta chain was recovered during a study of blood T cell repertoires in COVID-19. Sequencing was performed with immunoSEQ multiplex PCR; in TCRdb, only in-frame clones are kept and a portion is missing. The profile covers hundreds of thousands of clones, with about 87% appearing a single time and less than 1.5% taken by the ten largest. Germline CDR1 and CDR2: KGHSH and LQKENI. This CDR3 region has 15 residues. V was pared by 4 bases and J by 3 bases, with 8 bases of the junction left unmatched. This sequence originates from a man aged 30 to 39 who had recovered from COVID-19. Sample: PBMCs or T cells enriched from blood (not recorded which). The gene calls are TRBV18 and TRBJ1-1; the match to TRBD1 covers 7 bases. As DNA, the CDR3 is TGTGCCAGCTCACTAGGCTCAGGGGGACACACTGAAGCTTTCTTT. This gives the protein CASSLGSGGHTEAFF. Full variable domain (remainder filled in from reference TRBV18 and TRBJ1-1): NAGVMQNPRHLVRRRGQEARLRCSPMKGHSHVYWYRQLPEEGLKFMVYLQKENIIDESGMPKERFSAEFPKEGPSILRIQQVVRGDSAAYFCASSLGSGGHTEAFFGQGTRLTVV.